This TCR beta chain is drawn from a study of T cell responses to AZD1222 COVID-19 vaccine. The germline V gene has CDR1 MDHEN and CDR2 SYDVKM. This CDR3 spans 16 amino acids. Losses at the gene ends were 4 bases for V and 1 base for J; bases not matched to a gene: 4. TCRdb's table, derived via immunoSEQ multiplex PCR, lists solely in-frame clones and lacks some. The table records roughly 81,000 clones, around 85% of them present only once. Study outcomes and limitations: An increase in Spike-specific TCR breadth and depth was observed after two AZD1222 doses.

Comment on this clone: As yet, its antigen is unknown.

The rearrangement links TRBV28 to TRBJ2-2; 9 bases are a match to TRBD1. This receptor was obtained from an adult in good health. This specimen was peripheral blood, taken on day 0 of AZD1222 vaccination. The CDR3 protein is CASSSWDRENTGELFF. CDR3 nucleotides: TGTGCCAGCAGTTCGTGGGACAGGGAGAACACCGGGGAGCTGTTTTTT. Full variable domain (remainder filled in from reference TRBV28 and TRBJ2-2): DVKVTQSSRYLVKRTGEKVFLECVQDMDHENMFWYRQDPGLGLRLIYFSYDVKMKEKGDIPEGYSVSREKKERFSLILESASTNQTSMYLCASSSWDRENTGELFFGEGSRLTVL.